The 25 T cell receptor beta chains presented below share a single source sample, sequenced in a study of blood T cell repertoires in COVID-19. Assay used: immunoSEQ multiplex PCR; TCRdb lists only in-frame clones, some missing. In the table there are approximately 120,000 clones, about 82% of which are singletons. The sample taken for sequencing was peripheral blood. The source is a human donor in a cohort sampled during active COVID-19.

The chain carries TRBV18 and TRBJ2-3, with a possible D match to TRBD1 (5 bases). CDR1 KGHSH and CDR2 LQKENI come from the germline V gene. The V end lost 3 bases, the J end lost 2 bases, and 9 bases lay between the germline ends. This CDR3 region has 14 residues. CDR3 amino acids: CASSPGQYTDTQYF. In DNA form, the CDR3 reads TGTGCCAGCTCACCGGGGCAGTACACAGATACGCAGTATTTT.

The gene calls are TRBV7-9 and TRBJ1-1; D unclear. This CDR3 spans 13 amino acids. V was clipped by 2 bases and J by 10 bases, with 14 bases between them. CDR1 SEHNR and CDR2 FQNEAQ come from the germline V gene (reference sequence). This CDR3 reads CASSLSPQNGAFF. CDR3 DNA sequence: TGTGCCAGCAGCTTATCCCCCCAGAATGGAGCTTTCTTT.

The chain has TRBV7-6 and TRBJ2-1; 7 nucleotides align to TRBD1. From germline, CDR1 is SGHVS and CDR2 FNYEAQ. J lost 10 bases, V lost 4 bases, and 7 bases had no gene match. This CDR3 region has 13 residues. CDR3 region: CASSSSTGREQFF. CDR3 nucleotide sequence: TGTGCCAGCAGCTCCTCGACAGGGCGCGAGCAGTTCTTC.

The rearrangement uses TRBV28 and TRBJ2-7, with 9 bases matching TRBD2. This CDR3 spans 18 amino acids. Germline V gives CDR1 MDHEN, CDR2 SYDVKM. V lost 6 bases, J lost 6 bases, and 21 bases stayed unmatched. CDR3 sequence (DNA): TGTGCCAGCAGCCCGCCTAGCGGGACCCTTCTCAAGGCCCTCGAGCAGTACTTC. Amino acid sequence: CASSPPSGTLLKALEQYF.

This clone showed up just a few times. The chain joins TRBV19 to TRBJ1-5; tentatively, D is TRBD1 (6 bases). CDR3 length: 14 amino acids. Germline CDR1 is LNHDA and CDR2 is SQIVND (reference sequence). Deletions cut 3 bases from V and 2 bases from J, with 8 bases between. The CDR3 region is CASSIEGGNQPQHF. CDR3 coding DNA: TGTGCCAGTAGTATCGAGGGGGGCAATCAGCCCCAGCATTTT.

There are a few counts of this clone. The sample contains more than one DNA sequence encoding this CDR3. The V and J genes are TRBV6-5 and TRBJ1-2, with 9 bases matching TRBD1. The V and J ends lost 2 bases and 8 bases, in that order; junction bases with no gene match: 6. The CDR3 has 14 amino acids. CDR1 and CDR2 from the germline V gene are MNHEY and SVGAGI. The CDR3 region is CASSYTGQGVGYTF. The CDR3 coding sequence is TGTGCCAGCAGTTACACGGGACAGGGCGTCGGCTACACCTTC.

This chain connects TRBV6-2 or TRBV6-3 to TRBJ2-1, with 14 bases that match TRBD2. Trimming took 6 bases from V and 1 from J; bases not matched to a gene: 8. CDR1 is MNHEY, CDR2 SVGEGT, per germline. This CDR3 comprises 18 residues. In nucleotides, the CDR3 is TGTGCCAGCAGACCTGGACTAGCGGGAGGCCGATCCTACAATGAGCAGTTCTTC. Translating it yields CASRPGLAGGRSYNEQFF.

The chain has TRBV15 and TRBJ2-7; 8 bases align to TRBD2. The ends lost 3 bases at V and 2 bases at J; junction bases unmatched: 6. This CDR3 is 15 amino acids long. Germline CDR1 LNHNV, CDR2 YYDKDF (reference sequence). The CDR3 DNA reads TGTGCCACCAGCAGCCCTAGCGGGCCAACCTACGAGCAGTACTTC. Translating it yields CATSSPSGPTYEQYF.

The chain has TRBV10-3 and TRBJ2-3; TRBD1 aligns across 7 bases. Germline assignment: CDR1 ENHRY and CDR2 SYGVKD. The CDR3 runs to 15 residues. J was trimmed by 2 bases and V by 4 bases; bases with no gene match: 6. The DNA for the CDR3 is TGTGCCATCAGTGCCTCGGGACAGACCACAGATACGCAGTATTTT. It is translated as CAISASGQTTDTQYF.

The genes are TRBV5-1 and TRBJ2-1; 7 positions agree with TRBD1. The J segment lost 2 bases and the V segment lost 0 bases, leaving 2 bases of the junction unmatched. The CDR3 is 15 amino acids. CDR1 is SGHRS and CDR2 is YFSETQ in the germline V gene. The CDR3 bases are TGCGCCAGCAGCTTGGGTCAGGGGGCCTACAATGAGCAGTTCTTC. Amino acids: CASSLGQGAYNEQFF.

The count of this clone is one. The chain joins TRBV12-5 to TRBJ2-3, with a tentative D call TRBD2 (6 bases). The CDR3 runs 14 residues. The germline gives CDR1 LGHNT, CDR2 FRNRAP. The germline V and J ends were trimmed by 11 bases and 0 bases, with 15 bases remaining between them. CDR3 nucleotide sequence: TGTGCTGTCGGAGTCCTAGCGAGCACAGATACGCAGTATTTT. Protein: CAVGVLASTDTQYF.

The genes are TRBV7-2 and TRBJ2-7, with D possibly being TRBD2 (6 bases). CDR3 length equals 13 residues. The germline V gene has CDR1 SGHTA and CDR2 FQGNSA. Trimming shortened V by 1 base and J by 3 bases, and 7 bases separated the two germline ends. The CDR3 DNA reads as TGTGCCAGCAGCTTAGGGGGAGGCTACGAGCAGTACTTC. This gives the protein CASSLGGGYEQYF.

The chain carries TRBV19 and TRBJ2-4, with D unresolved. V lost 3 bases to trimming and J lost 8 bases, with 11 bases between them. Germline CDR1 LNHDA, CDR2 SQIVND (reference sequence). This CDR3 is built from 13 residues. CDR3 sequence reads: CASSMAQRDIQYF. CDR3 DNA: TGTGCCAGTAGTATGGCTCAACGGGACATTCAGTACTTC.

The chain recombines TRBV7-2 with TRBJ2-5; TRBD2 matches at 7 bases. Germline V gives CDR1 SGHTA, CDR2 FQGNSA. V lost 5 bases, J lost 5 bases, and 14 bases stayed unmatched. This CDR3 has 16 residues. As DNA, the CDR3 is TGTGCCAGCAGCCCCGGGGTGGCGGGAGCGGTTGAGACCCAGTACTTC. This gives the protein CASSPGVAGAVETQYF.

CDR3 nucleotide sequence: TGCGCCAGCAGCCAAGCCGAGGCCGGGACTAGCGGGAGAGGTTCAGATACGCAGTATTTT. Translated, it gives CASSQAEAGTSGRGSDTQYF. V usage is TRBV4-1 and J usage is TRBJ2-3; 14 bases align to TRBD2. Losses at the gene ends were 1 base for V and 4 bases for J; bases not matched to a gene: 13. There are 20 residues in the CDR3. Germline assignment: CDR1 MGHRA and CDR2 YSYEKL.

This clone has a single count. This chain joins TRBV7-2 and TRBJ2-7; the match to TRBD2 covers 7 bases. In germline, CDR1 is SGHTA, CDR2 FQGNSA. The J segment lost 5 bases and the V segment lost 1 base, leaving 5 bases of the junction unmatched. The length of the CDR3 is 14 residues. As DNA, the CDR3 is TGTGCCAGCAGCTTAGGCGGGAGTGTCAACGAGCAGTACTTC. This sequence encodes CASSLGGSVNEQYF.

The chain combines TRBV7-6 with TRBJ1-1; TRBD1 agrees at 9 bases. CDR3 length: 15 amino acids. Germline CDR1 reads SGHVS; CDR2 reads FNYEAQ. V shed 5 bases and J 4 bases; nucleotides not matched to a gene: 8. CDR3 region: CASSGRTGDGTEAFF. CDR3 sequence (DNA): TGTGCCAGCAGCGGCCGGACAGGGGATGGCACTGAAGCTTTCTTT.

This chain joins TRBV6-5 and TRBJ2-2; TRBD1 matches at 7 bases. The CDR3 loop spans 14 amino acids. With V trimmed by 6 bases and J by 7 bases, 8 bases remained unmatched. CDR1 is MNHEY, CDR2 SVGAGI, per germline. The CDR3 nucleotides are TGTGCCAGCAGATGGACAGGATTTAGCGGGGAGCTGTTTTTT. It yields the protein CASRWTGFSGELFF.

This clone was seen once. In DNA form, the CDR3 reads TGTGCCAGCAGCTTAACGGGGCGGGGTAGCGGGAGTCAATACAATGAGCAGTTCTTC. This sequence encodes CASSLTGRGSGSQYNEQFF. The chain recombines TRBV7-3 with TRBJ2-1; 9 positions agree with TRBD2. V lost 0 bases and J lost 4; bases outside the gene matches: 13. The CDR3 has 19 amino acids. Germline CDR1 is SGHTA and CDR2 is FQGTGA.

This chain connects TRBV9 to TRBJ2-5; TRBD2 might be the D (5 bases). The CDR3 is 14 amino acids. Looked up from germline, CDR1 is SGDLS and CDR2 is YYNGEE. V lost 0 bases and J lost 5, with 11 bases in between. This CDR3 is CASSVAPLGETQYF. As DNA, the CDR3 is TGTGCCAGCAGCGTAGCTCCACTAGGGGAGACCCAGTACTTC.

The chain combines TRBV14 with TRBJ2-7; 10 bases are a match to TRBD2. The ends lost 1 base at V and 3 bases at J; junction bases unmatched: 0. Germline-derived CDR1 and CDR2 are SGHDN and FVKESK. The CDR3 is made up of 14 amino acids. This CDR3 is CASSQVAGGYEQYF. CDR3 in DNA: TGTGCCAGCAGCCAAGTAGCGGGAGGCTACGAGCAGTACTTC.

Concerning this clone: The sample carries other DNA sequences with the same CDR3. The chain has TRBV12-3 or TRBV12-4 and TRBJ2-7, with 7 bases aligning to TRBD1. The CDR3 is 13 residues long. J lost 3 bases, V lost 4 bases, and 3 bases had no gene match. The CDR3 DNA sequence: TGTGCCAGCAGTTCGGGACAGAGCTACGAGCAGTACTTC. Translation: CASSSGQSYEQYF.

This chain links TRBV7-9 with TRBJ1-1; D is possibly TRBD1 (5 bases). This CDR3 is 15 amino acids long. The germline gives CDR1 SEHNR, CDR2 FQNEAQ (reference sequence). Trimming took off 5 bases at V and 0 bases at J, with 13 bases between the two ends. The CDR3 loop reads CASSTRRDLNTEAFF. DNA for the CDR3: TGTGCCAGCAGCACTCGCAGGGATTTGAACACTGAAGCTTTCTTT.

The rearrangement joins TRBV9 to TRBJ2-1, with TRBD2 matching 7 bases. The germline V gene has CDR1 SGDLS and CDR2 YYNGEE. With V trimmed by 3 bases and J by 8 bases, 11 bases remained unmatched. This CDR3 comprises 15 residues. The CDR3 sequence: CASSDGLEAADEQFF. CDR3 coding DNA: TGTGCCAGCAGCGACGGACTAGAGGCTGCCGATGAGCAGTTCTTC.

The genes are TRBV5-1 and TRBJ2-7, with D maybe TRBD1 (7 bases). The V and J ends lost 4 bases and 6 bases respectively, with 17 bases between them. The CDR3 totals 14 residues. Germline CDR1 reads SGHRS; CDR2 reads YFSETQ. The CDR3 DNA reads as TGCGCCAGCAGCGCCGGCCAGGGGGGCCTCGAGCAGTACTTC. Its protein product is CASSAGQGGLEQYF.